The 23 T cell receptor beta chains reported below all come from one sample, sequenced in a study of control samples from healthy donors and cancer patients. Here immunoSEQ multiplex PCR was the method, and the copy in TCRdb shows in-frame clones only, minus some. The top ten hold 15% to 20% of the sample, which has about 71,000 clones, roughly 90% seen once. The sample comprised PBMCs. These receptors came from a man between 60 and 75 years old with lung cancer.

This clone was found once. The chain links TRBV30 to TRBJ1-3, with a possible D match to TRBD1 (6 bases). Per the germline V gene, CDR1 is GTSNPN and CDR2 is SVGIG (reference sequence). The ends were cut back, 3 bases at V and 2 bases at J, with 14 bases in the middle. This CDR3 contains 15 residues. The CDR3 sequence: CAWRDRRVPGNTIYF. For the CDR3, the DNA is TGTGCCTGGAGAGACAGGAGAGTCCCTGGAAACACCATATATTTT. The entire variable domain, with the rest obtained from reference TRBV30 and TRBJ1-3, is as follows: SQTIHQWPATLVQPVGSPLSLECTVEGTSNPNLYWYRQAAGRGLQLLFYSVGIGQISSEVPQNLSASRPQDRQFILSSKKLLLSDSGFYLCAWRDRRVPGNTIYFGEGSWLTVV.

The V call is TRBV5-1, the J call TRBJ2-1; D is undetermined. Trimming shortened V by 2 bases and J by 5 bases, and 8 bases separated the two germline ends. Germline V gene sequence: CDR1 SGHRS, CDR2 YFSETQ. The CDR3 consists of 13 residues. The CDR3: CASSFGGDNEQFF. CDR3 DNA sequence: TGCGCCAGCAGCTTCGGCGGAGACAATGAGCAGTTCTTC.

This chain uses TRBV5-8 with TRBJ2-2, with D unclear. Trimming pared 5 bases from V and 1 base from J, leaving 9 bases between. Germline CDR1 and CDR2: SGHTS and YDEGEE. This CDR3 is 14 amino acids long. The CDR3 sequence is CASRLQLNTGELFF. CDR3 nucleotide sequence: TGTGCCAGCAGGCTGCAATTGAACACCGGGGAGCTGTTTTTT.

The genes are TRBV19 and TRBJ1-6; 9 bases match TRBD1. In germline, CDR1 is LNHDA, CDR2 SQIVND (reference sequence). This CDR3 spans 17 amino acids. The trim removed 3 bases at V and 8 bases at J, leaving 11 bases unmatched. CDR3: CASSIPGQGAGHSPLHF. The CDR3 region has the DNA TGTGCCAGTAGTATCCCGGGACAGGGAGCGGGGCATTCACCCCTCCACTTT.

The chain combines TRBV7-9 with TRBJ1-1; a possible D gene is TRBD1 (5 bases). Deletions cut 3 bases from V and 6 bases from J, with 8 bases between. The CDR3 sequence is 12 residues long. Germline V gene data show CDR1 as SEHNR and CDR2 as FQNEAQ (reference sequence). The CDR3 sequence: CASSFVGAEAFF. The CDR3 nucleotides read TGTGCCAGCAGCTTCGTAGGGGCTGAAGCTTTCTTT.

The genes are TRBV5-6 and TRBJ1-2; possibly TRBD1 for D (6 bases). Germline CDR1 and CDR2: SGHDT and YYEEEE. The CDR3 consists of 15 residues. V lost 2 bases and J 3 bases, leaving 14 bases between the germline ends. The CDR3 loop is CASSLRQDWDYGYTF. CDR3 bases: TGTGCCAGCAGCTTAAGACAGGACTGGGACTATGGCTACACCTTC. The full variable domain, its missing parts supplied by reference TRBV5-6 and TRBJ1-2, is DAGVTQSPTHLIKTRGQQVTLRCSPKSGHDTVSWYQQALGQGPQFIFQYYEEEERQRGNFPDRFSGHQFPNYSSELNVNALLLGDSALYLCASSLRQDWDYGYTFGSGTRLTVV.

This clone showed up just once. This rearrangement joins TRBV3-1 (or the pseudogene TRBV3-2) to TRBJ1-5; TRBD1 matches at 9 bases. Germline V gene lookup returns CDR1 LGHDT and CDR2 YNNKEL (reference sequence). Unmatched junction bases numbered 5, after V lost 4 bases and J lost 7 bases. CDR3 length: 14 amino acids. The CDR3 region is CASSLGQGQQPQHF. Here the CDR3 DNA reads TGTGCCAGCAGCCTTGGACAGGGGCAACAGCCCCAGCATTTT.

This chain connects TRBV2 to TRBJ1-2, with a tentative D call TRBD1 (6 bases). Trimming stripped 4 bases from V and 4 bases from J, with 13 bases between. The CDR3 is 14 amino acids. Germline lookup yields CDR1 SNHLY and CDR2 FYNNEI. CDR3 protein: CASSGERGTYGYTF. The CDR3 DNA reads as TGTGCCAGCAGTGGGGAGAGGGGGACCTATGGCTACACCTTC.

This chain connects TRBV3-1 (or the pseudogene TRBV3-2) to TRBJ1-1; D unclear. The germline gives CDR1 LGHDT, CDR2 YNNKEL (reference sequence). V was cut by 1 base and J by 8 bases, with 8 bases left in between. The CDR3 extends over 12 amino acids. CDR3 in amino acids: CASSQAAAEAFF. CDR3 nucleotide sequence: TGTGCCAGCAGCCAAGCCGCCGCAGAAGCTTTCTTT.

As for this clone: The germline gene is not matched at one end of the junction; a read error may be the cause. The J gene is TRBJ1-1, the V gene TRBV13; TRBD1 is a possible D gene (6 bases). The CDR3 covers 14 residues. The germline gives CDR1 PRHDT, CDR2 FYEKMQ (reference sequence). In DNA form, the CDR3 reads TGTGCCAGCAGCCTAGGGGGGAGAGGCACTGAAGCTTTCTTT. Encoded protein: CASSLGGRGTEAFF.

J is TRBJ1-1 and V is TRBV7-3, with a tentative D call TRBD1 (5 bases). Germline V gene data show CDR1 as SGHTA and CDR2 as FQGTGA. V lost 5 bases and J 6 bases, leaving 16 bases between the germline ends. CDR3 size: 14 residues. CDR3 bases: TGTGCCAGCAGCCTCACACCCGACAGAGCTGAAGCTTTCTTT. It is translated as CASSLTPDRAEAFF.

The chain is built from TRBV4-2 and TRBJ1-2; TRBD1 aligns across 9 bases. In germline, CDR1 is LGHNA, CDR2 YNFKEQ. V was clipped by 4 bases and J by 8 bases; unmatched bases: 5. This CDR3 is built from 13 residues. The CDR3 DNA sequence: TGTGCCAGCAGCCCTGGACAGGGGCAAGGCTACACCTTC. As protein: CASSPGQGQGYTF.

The chain joins TRBV9 to TRBJ2-2, with TRBD1 as a possible D gene (9 bases). V was trimmed by 0 bases and J by 6 bases, leaving 15 bases between them. The CDR3 has 16 amino acids. Germline V gene lookup returns CDR1 SGDLS and CDR2 YYNGEE. The CDR3 sequence: CASSVVAGQGAGELFF. In DNA form, the CDR3 reads TGTGCCAGCAGCGTAGTAGCGGGACAGGGAGCCGGGGAGCTGTTTTTT.

This chain links TRBV7-3 with TRBJ2-2; maybe TRBD1 (5 bases). The CDR3 loop spans 12 amino acids. Germline V CDR1 and CDR2: SGHTA, FQGTGA. V was shortened by 10 bases and J by 1 base, with 7 bases between the two germline ends. This chain's CDR3 is CATQGNTGELFF. CDR3 in DNA: TGTGCCACCCAGGGGAACACCGGGGAGCTGTTTTTT.

The chain joins TRBV5-6 to TRBJ2-3; TRBD2 agrees at 8 bases. The germline V gene encodes CDR1 SGHDT and CDR2 YYEEEE. The CDR3 loop spans 15 amino acids. V trimming: 3 bases; J trimming: 4 bases; junction bases outside the gene matches: 7. The CDR3, as DNA: TGTGCCAGCAGCTCCCCGACCGGGGGGGCAGATACGCAGTATTTT. It yields the protein CASSSPTGGADTQYF. Based on the CDR3 plus reference TRBV5-6 and TRBJ2-3, the full variable domain is DAGVTQSPTHLIKTRGQQVTLRCSPKSGHDTVSWYQQALGQGPQFIFQYYEEEERQRGNFPDRFSGHQFPNYSSELNVNALLLGDSALYLCASSSPTGGADTQYFGPGTRLTVL.

This chain connects TRBV5-4 to TRBJ1-2; D is undetermined. Trimming cost V 9 bases and J 8 bases, with 14 bases left between them. Per germline, CDR1 SGHNT and CDR2 YYREEE (reference sequence). This CDR3 comprises 11 residues. CDR3 nucleotides: TGTGCCACCCGTTACCTGCGGGGCTACACCTTC. Protein: CATRYLRGYTF.

The rearrangement links TRBV7-3 to TRBJ1-5; no reliable D call. The CDR3 contains 13 residues. V lost 2 bases and J lost 1, with 3 bases in between. Germline V gives CDR1 SGHTA, CDR2 FQGTGA. The DNA for the CDR3 is TGTGCCAGCAGCTTAGACAGCAATCAGCCCCAGCATTTT. It encodes CASSLDSNQPQHF.

This clone occurred a few times. This sequence joins TRBV9 and TRBJ2-5, with D uncertain. Deletions cut 5 bases from V and 2 bases from J, with 19 bases between. The CDR3 has 16 amino acids. Germline CDR1 is SGDLS and CDR2 is YYNGEE. The CDR3 DNA reads as TGTGCCAGCAGTAGCTTTGGTACAGCCCCACAAGAGACCCAGTACTTC. Protein product: CASSSFGTAPQETQYF. The full variable domain, in which reference TRBV9 and TRBJ2-5 provide the parts outside the CDR3, is DSGVTQTPKHLITATGQRVTLRCSPRSGDLSVYWYQQSLDQGLQFLIQYYNGEERAKGNILERFSAQQFPDLHSELNLSSLELGDSALYFCASSSFGTAPQETQYFGPGTRLLVL.

This rearrangement joins TRBV6-5 to TRBJ1-6; D is unresolved. Germline loops: CDR1 MNHEY, CDR2 SVGAGI. This CDR3 contains 14 residues. V was pared by 6 bases and J by 6 bases, with 12 bases between. The CDR3 sequence is CASSTRARNSPLHF. The DNA of the CDR3 is TGTGCCAGCAGCACGCGGGCTCGTAATTCACCCCTCCACTTT.

The chain employs TRBV27 and TRBJ2-5; 7 bases line up with TRBD1. This CDR3 contains 15 residues. The V gene end was trimmed by 5 bases and the J gene end by 2 bases; junction bases not matched to a gene: 8. Germline loops: CDR1 MNHEY, CDR2 SMNVEV (reference sequence). Here the CDR3 DNA reads TGTGCCAGCAGTGGAATACAGGGGCCGCAAGAGACCCAGTACTTC. Its protein is CASSGIQGPQETQYF.

The chain's CDR3 is CSVSRQGDTGELFF. The CDR3 DNA reads TGCAGCGTTTCGCGACAGGGAGACACCGGGGAGCTGTTTTTT. The chain joins TRBV29-1 to TRBJ2-2; 7 bases map to TRBD1. Germline trimming cut 5 bases from V and 3 bases from J; bases unmatched to any gene: 6. Germline V CDR1 and CDR2: SQVTM, ANQGSEA. CDR3 size: 14 residues.

Turning to this clone: The sample contains more than one DNA sequence encoding this CDR3. This CDR3 reads CSVVLGQFSGNTIYF. In nucleotides, the CDR3 is TGCAGCGTTGTGTTGGGCCAATTCTCTGGAAACACCATATATTTT. The chain is built from TRBV29-1 and TRBJ1-3, with D unresolved. The germline V and J ends were trimmed by 4 bases and 0 bases, with 13 bases remaining between them. Germline V lookup: CDR1 SQVTM, CDR2 ANQGSEA. The CDR3 is 15 amino acids.

The chain carries TRBV6-1 and TRBJ2-3; the match to TRBD1 covers 9 bases. Per the germline V gene, CDR1 is MNHNS and CDR2 is SASEGT. The CDR3 extends over 15 amino acids. V shed 3 bases and J 6 bases; nucleotides not matched to a gene: 7. The CDR3 DNA sequence: TGTGCCAGCAGTGATACAGGGGGCGCGGTGGATACGCAGTATTTT. Its protein product is CASSDTGGAVDTQYF.